This T cell receptor (beta chain) is from a study of glioma-infiltrating T cells after dendritic cell vaccination. Profiled with immunoSEQ multiplex PCR; TCRdb holds only in-frame clones, not every one. The sample includes over 80,000 clones, about 81% of them seen just once. This CDR3 is 15 amino acids long. Germline values: CDR1 SNHLY, CDR2 FYNNEI. Trimming cost V 1 base and J 9 bases, with 13 bases left between them. Time point indicated: after dendritic cell vaccination, including at tumor progression/relapse. Specimen: blood, collected after dendritic cell vaccination. The rearrangement joins TRBV2 to TRBJ1-6, with D uncertain. This sequence was found in a human donor with glioblastoma. Here the CDR3 reads CASSEGQVDGSPLHF. The CDR3 DNA reads TGTGCCAGCAGTGAAGGGCAGGTCGACGGTTCACCCCTCCACTTT.